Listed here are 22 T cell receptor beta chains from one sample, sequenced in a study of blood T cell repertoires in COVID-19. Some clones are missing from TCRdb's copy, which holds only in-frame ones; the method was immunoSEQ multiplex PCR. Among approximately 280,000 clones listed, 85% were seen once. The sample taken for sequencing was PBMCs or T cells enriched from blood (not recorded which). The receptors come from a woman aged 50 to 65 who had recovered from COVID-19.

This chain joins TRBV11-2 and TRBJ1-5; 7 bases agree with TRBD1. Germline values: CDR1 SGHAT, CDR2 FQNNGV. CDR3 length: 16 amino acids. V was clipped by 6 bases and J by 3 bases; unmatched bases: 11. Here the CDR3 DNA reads TGTGCCAGCAGTCCTTACGCCGGGACAGTCAATCAGCCCCAGCATTTT. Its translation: CASSPYAGTVNQPQHF.

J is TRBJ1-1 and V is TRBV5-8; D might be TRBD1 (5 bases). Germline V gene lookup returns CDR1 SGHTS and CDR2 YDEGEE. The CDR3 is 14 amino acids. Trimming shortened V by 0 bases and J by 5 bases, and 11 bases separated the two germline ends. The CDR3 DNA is TGTGCCAGCAGCTTGGGGGCAGGGTGGACTGAAGCTTTCTTT. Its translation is CASSLGAGWTEAFF. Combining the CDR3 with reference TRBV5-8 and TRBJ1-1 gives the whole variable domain EAGVTQSPTHLIKTRGQQATLRCSPISGHTSVYWYQQALGLGLQFLLWYDEGEERNRGNFPPRFSGRQFPNYSSELNVNALELEDSALYLCASSLGAGWTEAFFGQGTRLTVV.

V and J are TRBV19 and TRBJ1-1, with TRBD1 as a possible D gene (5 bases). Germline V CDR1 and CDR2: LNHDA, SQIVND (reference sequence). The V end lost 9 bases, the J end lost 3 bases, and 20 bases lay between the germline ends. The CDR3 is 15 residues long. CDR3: CASGGGASRDTEAFF. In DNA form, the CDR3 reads TGTGCCAGCGGGGGAGGGGCGTCCCGGGACACTGAAGCTTTCTTT.

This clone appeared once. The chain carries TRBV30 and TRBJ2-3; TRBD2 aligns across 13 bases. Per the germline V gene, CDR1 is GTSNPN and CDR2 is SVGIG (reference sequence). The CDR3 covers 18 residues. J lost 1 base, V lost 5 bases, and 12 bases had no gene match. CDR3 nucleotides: TGTGCCTGGGACGGACTAGCGGGAGTTGGAGTCGGCACAGATACGCAGTATTTT. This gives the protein CAWDGLAGVGVGTDTQYF.

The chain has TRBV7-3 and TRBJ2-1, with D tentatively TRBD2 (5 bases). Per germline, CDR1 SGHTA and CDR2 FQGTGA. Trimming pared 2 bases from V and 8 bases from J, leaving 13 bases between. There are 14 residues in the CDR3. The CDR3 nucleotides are TGTGCCAGCAGCTTATCAGGCGGGTGGGATGAGCAGTTCTTC. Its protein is CASSLSGGWDEQFF. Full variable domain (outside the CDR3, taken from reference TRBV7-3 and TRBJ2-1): GAGVSQTPSNKVTEKGKYVELRCDPISGHTALYWYRQSLGQGPEFLIYFQGTGAADDSGLPNDRFFAVRPEGSVSTLKIQRTERGDSAVYLCASSLSGGWDEQFFGPGTRLTVL.

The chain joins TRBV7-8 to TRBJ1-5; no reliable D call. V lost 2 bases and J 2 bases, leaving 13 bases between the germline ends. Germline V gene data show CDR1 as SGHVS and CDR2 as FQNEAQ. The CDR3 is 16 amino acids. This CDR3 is CASSLIRSMGNQPQHF. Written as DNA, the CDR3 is TGTGCCAGCAGCTTAATCCGATCTATGGGCAATCAGCCCCAGCATTTT. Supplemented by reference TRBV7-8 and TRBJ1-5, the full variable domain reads GAGVSQSPRYKVAKRGQDVALRCDPISGHVSLFWYQQALGQGPEFLTYFQNEAQLDKSGLPSDRFFAERPEGSVSTLKIQRTQQEDSAVYLCASSLIRSMGNQPQHFGDGTRLSIL.

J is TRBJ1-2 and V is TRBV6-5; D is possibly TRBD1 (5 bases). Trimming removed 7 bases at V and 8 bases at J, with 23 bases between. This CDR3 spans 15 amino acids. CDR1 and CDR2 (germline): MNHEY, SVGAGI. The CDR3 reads CASILQKGVAVGYTF. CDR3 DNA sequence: TGTGCCAGCATTCTCCAAAAAGGGGTCGCGGTCGGCTACACCTTC.

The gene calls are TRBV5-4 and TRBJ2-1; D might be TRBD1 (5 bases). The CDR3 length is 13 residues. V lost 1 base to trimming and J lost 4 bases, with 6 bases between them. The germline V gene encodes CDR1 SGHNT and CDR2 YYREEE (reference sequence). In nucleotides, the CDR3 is TGTGCCAGCAGCTTGCAGGGATACAATGAGCAGTTCTTC. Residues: CASSLQGYNEQFF.

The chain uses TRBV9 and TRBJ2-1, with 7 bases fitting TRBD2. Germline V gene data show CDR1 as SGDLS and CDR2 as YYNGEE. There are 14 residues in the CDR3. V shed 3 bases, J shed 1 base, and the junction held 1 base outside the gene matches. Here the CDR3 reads CASSASGSYNEQFF. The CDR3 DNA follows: TGTGCCAGCAGCGCTAGCGGTTCCTACAATGAGCAGTTCTTC.

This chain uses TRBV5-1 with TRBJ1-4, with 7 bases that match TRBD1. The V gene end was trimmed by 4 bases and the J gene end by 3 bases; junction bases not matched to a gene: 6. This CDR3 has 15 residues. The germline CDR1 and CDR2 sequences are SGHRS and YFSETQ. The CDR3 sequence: CASSRAQGSNEKLFF. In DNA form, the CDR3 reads TGCGCCAGCAGCCGAGCACAGGGGTCTAATGAAAAACTGTTTTTT.

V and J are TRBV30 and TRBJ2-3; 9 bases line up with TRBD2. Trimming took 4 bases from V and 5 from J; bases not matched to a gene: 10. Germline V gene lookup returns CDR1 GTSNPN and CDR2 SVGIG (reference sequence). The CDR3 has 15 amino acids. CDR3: CAWNLGGGGGDTQYF. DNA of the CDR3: TGTGCCTGGAATTTGGGCGGGGGGGGCGGAGATACGCAGTATTTT. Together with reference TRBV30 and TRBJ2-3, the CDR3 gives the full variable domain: SQTIHQWPATLVQPVGSPLSLECTVEGTSNPNLYWYRQAAGRGLQLLFYSVGIGQISSEVPQNLSASRPQDRQFILSSKKLLLSDSGFYLCAWNLGGGGGDTQYFGPGTRLTVL.

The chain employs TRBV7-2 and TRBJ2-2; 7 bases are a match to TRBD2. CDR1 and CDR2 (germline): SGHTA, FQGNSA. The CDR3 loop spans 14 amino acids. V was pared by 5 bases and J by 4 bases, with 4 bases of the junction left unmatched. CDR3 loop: CASSRDYFTGELFF. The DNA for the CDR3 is TGTGCCAGCAGCCGGGACTACTTCACCGGGGAGCTGTTTTTT.

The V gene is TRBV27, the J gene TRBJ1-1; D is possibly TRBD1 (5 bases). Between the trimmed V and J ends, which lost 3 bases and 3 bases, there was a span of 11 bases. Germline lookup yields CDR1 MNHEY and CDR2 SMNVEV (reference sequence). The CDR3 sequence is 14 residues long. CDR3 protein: CASSFAGGYTEAFF. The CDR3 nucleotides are TGTGCCAGCAGTTTTGCCGGGGGGTACACTGAAGCTTTCTTT.

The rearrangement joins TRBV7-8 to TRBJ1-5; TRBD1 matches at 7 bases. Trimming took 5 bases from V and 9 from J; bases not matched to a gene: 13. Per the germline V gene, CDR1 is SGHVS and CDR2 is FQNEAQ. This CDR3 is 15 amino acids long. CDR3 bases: TGTGCCAGCAGCGTACAGGGGTTGGGTATTCGGCCCCAGCATTTT. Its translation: CASSVQGLGIRPQHF.

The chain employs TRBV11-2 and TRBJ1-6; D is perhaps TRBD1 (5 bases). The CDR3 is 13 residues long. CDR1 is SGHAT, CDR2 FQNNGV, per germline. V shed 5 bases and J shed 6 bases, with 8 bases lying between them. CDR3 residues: CASSRQSNSPLHF. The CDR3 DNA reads TGTGCCAGCAGCCGACAGAGTAATTCACCCCTCCACTTT.

This CDR3 reads CASSTWQGHEKLFF. For the CDR3, the DNA is TGTGCCAGCAGTACATGGCAGGGTCATGAAAAACTGTTTTTT. This rearrangement joins TRBV11-2 to TRBJ1-4; D might be TRBD1 (5 bases). Trimming pared 6 bases from V and 6 bases from J, leaving 14 bases between. The CDR3 spans 14 residues. Germline CDR1 is SGHAT and CDR2 is FQNNGV. Full variable domain (rest looked up from reference TRBV11-2 and TRBJ1-4): EAGVAQSPRYKIIEKRQSVAFWCNPISGHATLYWYQQILGQGPKLLIQFQNNGVVDDSQLPKDRFSAERLKGVDSTLKIQPAKLEDSAVYLCASSTWQGHEKLFFGSGTQLSVL.

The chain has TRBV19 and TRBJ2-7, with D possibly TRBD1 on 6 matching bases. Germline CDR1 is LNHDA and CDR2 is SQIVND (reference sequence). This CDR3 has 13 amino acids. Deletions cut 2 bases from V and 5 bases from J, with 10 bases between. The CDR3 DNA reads TGTGCCAGTAGTATAAACAGGGAAAACGAGCAGTACTTC. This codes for CASSINRENEQYF.

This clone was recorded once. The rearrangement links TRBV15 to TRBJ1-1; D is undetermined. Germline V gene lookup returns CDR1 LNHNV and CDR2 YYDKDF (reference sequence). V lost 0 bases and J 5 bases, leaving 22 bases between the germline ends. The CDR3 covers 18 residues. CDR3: CATSRDLVRRAAKTEAFF. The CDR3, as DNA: TGTGCCACCAGCAGAGATCTGGTTAGGAGGGCAGCGAAGACTGAAGCTTTCTTT.

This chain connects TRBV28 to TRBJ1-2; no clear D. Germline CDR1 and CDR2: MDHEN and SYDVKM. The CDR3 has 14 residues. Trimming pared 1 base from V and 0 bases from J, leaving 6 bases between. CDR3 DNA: TGTGCCAGCAGTTTATCGGGATCTAACTATGGCTACACCTTC. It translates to CASSLSGSNYGYTF.

The CDR3 is CASSLSRGVHEQYF. The CDR3, as DNA: TGCGCCAGCAGCTTGTCGCGCGGGGTCCACGAGCAGTACTTC. V and J are TRBV5-1 and TRBJ2-7; perhaps TRBD2 as D (6 bases). The ends were cut back, 1 base at V and 5 bases at J, with 13 bases in the middle. The CDR3 spans 14 residues. Germline-derived CDR1 and CDR2 are SGHRS and YFSETQ.

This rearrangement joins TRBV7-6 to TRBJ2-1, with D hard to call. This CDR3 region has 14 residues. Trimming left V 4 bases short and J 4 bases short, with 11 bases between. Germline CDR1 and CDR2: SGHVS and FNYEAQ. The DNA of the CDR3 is TGTGCCAGCAGCTCCCTATCGGAGTACAATGAGCAGTTCTTC. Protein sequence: CASSSLSEYNEQFF.

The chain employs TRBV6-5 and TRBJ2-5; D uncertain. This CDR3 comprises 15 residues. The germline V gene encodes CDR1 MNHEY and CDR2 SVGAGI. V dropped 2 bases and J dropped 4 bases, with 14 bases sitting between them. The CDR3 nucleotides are TGTGCCAGCAGTTACCGGTGGTCCTCAGGAGAGACCCAGTACTTC. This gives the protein CASSYRWSSGETQYF.